The subject of this entry is one T cell receptor (beta chain). Sequencing used immunoSEQ multiplex PCR; TCRdb keeps in-frame clones, though not all of them. The sample includes 80,000 to 100,000 clones, roughly 89% of them seen just once. V was trimmed by 6 bases and J by 4 bases, leaving 18 bases between them. Germline V lookup: CDR1 LGHNT, CDR2 FRNRAP. CDR3 length: 16 amino acids. This entry comes from a study of control samples from healthy donors and cancer patients. Sequencing was carried out using blood. J is TRBJ2-2 and V is TRBV12-5; D unclear. The sequence derives from a human donor in good health. The donor label of this sample is uncertain. CDR3 DNA sequence: TGTGCTAGTGGCATCCAACCCGTCCGCGTCACCGGGGAGCTGTTTTTT. Translating gives CASGIQPVRVTGELFF.